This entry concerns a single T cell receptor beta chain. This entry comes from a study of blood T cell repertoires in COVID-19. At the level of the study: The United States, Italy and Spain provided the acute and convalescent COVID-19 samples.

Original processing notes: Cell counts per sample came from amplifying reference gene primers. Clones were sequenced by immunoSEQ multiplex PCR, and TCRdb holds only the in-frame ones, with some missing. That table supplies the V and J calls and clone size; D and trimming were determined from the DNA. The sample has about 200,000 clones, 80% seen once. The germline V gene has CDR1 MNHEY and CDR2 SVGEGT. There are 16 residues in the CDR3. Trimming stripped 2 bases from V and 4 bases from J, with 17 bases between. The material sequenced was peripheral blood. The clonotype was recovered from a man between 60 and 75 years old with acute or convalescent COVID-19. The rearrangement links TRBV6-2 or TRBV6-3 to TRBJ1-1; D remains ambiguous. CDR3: CASSYPIPAGVTEAFF. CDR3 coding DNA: TGTGCCAGCAGTTACCCAATACCGGCCGGGGTCACTGAAGCTTTCTTT.